This T cell receptor beta chain was obtained from a study of T cell changes during pregnancy in multiple sclerosis. Using immunoSEQ multiplex PCR, the repertoire was profiled, and TCRdb retains in-frame clones only, with some absent. This sample yields 20,000 to 25,000 clones, of which just over 85% are seen a single time; 8% belongs to the top ten. Trimming pared 6 bases from V and 4 bases from J, leaving 12 bases between. This CDR3 has 14 residues. CDR1 is SGHTA and CDR2 is FQGTGA in the germline V gene. The receptor was derived from a female donor in good health, enrolled as a control in a pregnancy study. Sample: CD8+ T cells from peripheral blood mononuclear cells, taken in the first trimester of pregnancy. The chain recombines TRBV7-3 with TRBJ2-2, with D possibly being TRBD1 (5 bases). CDR3 coding DNA: TGTGCCAGCAGTCTTAACCAGGGCACCGGGGAGCTGTTTTTT. Encoded protein: CASSLNQGTGELFF.